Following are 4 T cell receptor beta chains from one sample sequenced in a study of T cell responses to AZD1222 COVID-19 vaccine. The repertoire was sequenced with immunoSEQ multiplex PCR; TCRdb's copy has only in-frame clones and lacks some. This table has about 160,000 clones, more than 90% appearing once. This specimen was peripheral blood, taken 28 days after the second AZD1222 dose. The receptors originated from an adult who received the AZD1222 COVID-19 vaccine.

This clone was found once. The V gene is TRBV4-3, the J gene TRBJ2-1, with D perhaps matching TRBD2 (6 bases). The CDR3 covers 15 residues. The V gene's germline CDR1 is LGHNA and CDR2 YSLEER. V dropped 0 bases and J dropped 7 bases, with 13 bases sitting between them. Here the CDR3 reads CASSQDPMGGNEQFF. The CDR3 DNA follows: TGCGCCAGCAGCCAAGATCCAATGGGGGGAAATGAGCAGTTCTTC.

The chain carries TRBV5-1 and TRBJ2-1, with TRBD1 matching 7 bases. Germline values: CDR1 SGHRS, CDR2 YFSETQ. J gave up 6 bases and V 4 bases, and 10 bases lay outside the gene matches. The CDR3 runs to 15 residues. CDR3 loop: CASSRDSLSGNEQFF. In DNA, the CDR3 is TGCGCCAGCAGCCGGGACAGCCTCTCGGGCAATGAGCAGTTCTTC.

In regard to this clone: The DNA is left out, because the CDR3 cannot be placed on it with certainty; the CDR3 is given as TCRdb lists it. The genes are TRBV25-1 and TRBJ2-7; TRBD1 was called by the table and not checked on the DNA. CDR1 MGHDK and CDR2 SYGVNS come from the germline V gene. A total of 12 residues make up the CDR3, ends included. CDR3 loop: CASSEWGTGNVF.

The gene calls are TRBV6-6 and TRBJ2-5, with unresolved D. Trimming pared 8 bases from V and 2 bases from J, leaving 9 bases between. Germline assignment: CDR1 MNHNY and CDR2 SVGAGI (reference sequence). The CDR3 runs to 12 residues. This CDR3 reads CASFGRQETQYF. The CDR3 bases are TGTGCCAGCTTCGGACGGCAAGAGACCCAGTACTTC.